These T cell receptor beta chains were read from a single sample in a study of long-term antiretroviral therapy in people with HIV. Profiled with immunoSEQ multiplex PCR; TCRdb holds only in-frame clones, not every one. The table records around 25,000 clones, around nine tenths of them present only once. This specimen was unsorted PBMCs, taken around 4.5 years after starting antiretroviral therapy. The receptors come from a young man with HIV. The CDR3 runs from the conserved cysteine through the conserved F or W. The D gene is left open where the match is weak. Rows give clone size only sometimes, using once, few, many, or a class for an expanded clone.

d_gene	v_gene	abundance	len	j_gene	CDR3nt	CDR3aa
.	TRBV19	.	13	TRBJ2-1	TGTGCCGCAGGGTTGGCGTCCTACAATGAGCAGTTCTTC	CAAGLASYNEQFF
.	TRBV5-6	.	14	TRBJ2-7	TGTGCCAGCAGCTTGCAAGGAATCTCCTACGAGCAGTACTTC	CASSLQGISYEQYF
.	TRBV7-9	once	16	TRBJ2-1	TGTGCCAGCAGCTTAGTAGGAGCGGTTGGGGAGAATGAGCAGTTCTTC	CASSLVGAVGENEQFF
.	TRBV5-1	.	13	TRBJ2-1	TGCGCCAGCAGCTTGGCCGTAGGGAATGAGCAGTTCTTC	CASSLAVGNEQFF
.	TRBV7-3	.	15	TRBJ1-1	TGTGCCAGCAGCTTAATAAGGGCCATGAACACTGAAGCTTTCTTT	CASSLIRAMNTEAFF
TRBD1	TRBV4-2	.	15	TRBJ1-5	TGTGCCAGCAGAAGGGACAGGGAAAGCAATCAGCCCCAGCATTTT	CASRRDRESNQPQHF
.	TRBV19	once	12	TRBJ1-5	TGTGCCAGTAGAGGGGTCGGTCAGCCCCAGCATTTT	CASRGVGQPQHF
TRBD1	TRBV6-6	.	15	TRBJ1-4	TGTGCCAGCAGTTACGACAGGGCAACTAATGAAAAACTGTTTTTT	CASSYDRATNEKLFF
.	TRBV7-2	.	12	TRBJ2-7	TGTGCCAGCAGTCGAGGAACCTACGAGCAGTACTTC	CASSRGTYEQYF
.	TRBV15	.	16	TRBJ2-7	TGTGCCACCAGCAGAGGTGTTAGTATAGGCTCTGGCGAGCAGTACTTC	CATSRGVSIGSGEQYF
.	TRBV6-5	.	12	TRBJ2-3	TGTGCCAGCAGTTCCCCCCTGGGTACGCAGTATTTT	CASSSPLGTQYF
.	TRBV2	.	15	TRBJ1-5	TGTGCCAGCAGGGGGATGGGGGTCGGAAATCAGCCCCAGCATTTT	CASRGMGVGNQPQHF
.	TRBV6-1	.	16	TRBJ1-4	TGTGCCAGCAGTGGCGTACTTGTGGCCTTAAATGAAAAACTGTTTTTT	CASSGVLVALNEKLFF
.	TRBV14	.	14	TRBJ2-1	TGTGCCAGCAGCCCTTGGGCCTTGGGGGGTGAGCAGTTCTTC	CASSPWALGGEQFF
.	TRBV19	.	17	TRBJ2-2	TGTGCCAGTAGTATAGATCGAAGGGGACCGAACACCGGGGAGCTGTTTTTT	CASSIDRRGPNTGELFF
.	TRBV7-9	.	14	TRBJ2-7	TGTGCCAGCAGCAACATCCCAACTAATTCCGAGCAGTACTTC	CASSNIPTNSEQYF
.	TRBV18	.	16	TRBJ2-3	TGTGCCAGCTCAACTTATACGACAGTGAGCACAGATACGCAGTATTTT	CASSTYTTVSTDTQYF
TRBD2	TRBV15	.	18	TRBJ2-1	TGTGCCACCAGCAGAGAGAGGAGGGCCAGCGGGAGTAACAATGAGCAGTTCTTC	CATSRERRASGSNNEQFF
TRBD2	TRBV14	.	18	TRBJ2-2	TGTGCCAGCAGCAACATACTAGCGGGGGTGACTAACACCGGGGAGCTGTTTTTT	CASSNILAGVTNTGELFF
.	TRBV11-2	.	16	TRBJ2-7	TGTGCCAGCAGCTTAGATTGGCAGGGTAGGTCCTACGAGCAGTACTTC	CASSLDWQGRSYEQYF